Sequencing of this T cell receptor (beta chain) was carried out in a study of siplizumab effects on memory and regulatory T cells. Findings and limits, study-wide: Where siplizumab was present, mappable alloreactive CD4+ clones averaged about 65% Treg-derived, compared with 25% to 30% in controls.

As regards this clone: Its target is unknown.

V gave up 6 bases and J gave up 3 bases, with 13 bases separating them. The CDR3 is 14 amino acids. Germline CDR1 SGHAT, CDR2 FQNNGV. The method was immunoSEQ multiplex PCR; TCRdb's version includes in-frame clones alone and lacks a portion of them. The table includes more than 90,000 clones, just under 95% detected once. The receptor was derived from a human donor in good health. J is TRBJ2-3 and V is TRBV11-2; D not resolved. Source material: non-Treg CD4+ T cells sorted from blood. The CDR3 reads CASSTLRLTDTQYF. DNA for the CDR3: TGTGCCAGCAGTACTCTGCGGTTGACAGATACGCAGTATTTT.